A single sample gave rise to the 15 T cell receptor beta chains below, sequenced in a study of PD-L1 blockade in urothelial cancer. Assay used: immunoSEQ multiplex PCR; TCRdb lists only in-frame clones, some missing. The sample lists about 52,000 clones; around four fifths were seen once. Specified time point: pretreatment peripheral blood. Material: PBMCs, obtained around atezolizumab (anti-PD-L1) treatment. The receptors were gathered from a man between 50 and 59 years old with urothelial cancer.

V is TRBV11-2 and J is TRBJ2-7; possibly TRBD2 for D (7 bases). With 8 bases removed from V and 3 bases from J, the gap between germline ends came to 23 bases. Germline values: CDR1 SGHAT, CDR2 FQNNGV. CDR3 length: 16 amino acids. CDR3 sequence (DNA): TGTGCCAGCCGGACCCTGGGGGGGCGTCTCCGCTACGAGCAGTACTTC. The encoded protein is CASRTLGGRLRYEQYF.

V usage is TRBV7-2 and J usage is TRBJ1-2, with TRBD1 matching 10 bases. CDR3 size: 15 residues. V lost 5 bases, J lost 7 bases, and 10 bases stayed unmatched. Germline V lookup: CDR1 SGHTA, CDR2 FQGNSA. CDR3 in amino acids: CASSRPGTGVVGYTF. The CDR3 DNA reads as TGTGCCAGCAGCCGACCCGGGACAGGGGTTGTTGGCTACACCTTC.

The chain uses TRBV5-6 and TRBJ1-5, with D possibly matching TRBD1 (6 bases). This CDR3 has 13 residues. Trimming cost V 2 bases and J 6 bases, with 9 bases left between them. CDR1 and CDR2 from the germline V gene are SGHDT and YYEEEE. CDR3 loop: CASSFQGIQPQHF. CDR3 DNA sequence: TGTGCCAGCAGCTTTCAGGGGATTCAGCCCCAGCATTTT.

The genes are TRBV7-2 and TRBJ2-1; D might be TRBD2 (5 bases). The CDR3 runs to 13 residues. Per germline, CDR1 SGHTA and CDR2 FQGNSA. Trimming cost V 7 bases and J 10 bases, with 17 bases left between them. In DNA form, the CDR3 reads TGTGCCAGCAAGGGAGTGAGCGCGCGCGAGCAGTTCTTC. It specifies CASKGVSAREQFF.

The chain is built from TRBV18 and TRBJ2-1, with D tentatively TRBD1 (5 bases). Germline CDR1 reads KGHSH; CDR2 reads LQKENI. CDR3 size: 15 residues. V was clipped by 0 bases and J by 6 bases, with 12 bases between them. CDR3 bases: TGTGCCAGCTCACCACCTTTCCAGGGCCGCAATGAGCAGTTCTTC. It encodes CASSPPFQGRNEQFF.

This chain uses TRBV6-1 with TRBJ1-6, with a possible D match to TRBD1 (6 bases). The CDR3 length is 20 residues. Germline lookup yields CDR1 MNHNS and CDR2 SASEGT. Trimming pared 4 bases from V and 0 bases from J, leaving 22 bases between. The DNA for the CDR3 is TGTGCCAGCAGTGGGAGGACAGTAGATGCCATTAGCTCCTATAATTCACCCCTCCACTTT. This encodes CASSGRTVDAISSYNSPLHF.

The chain employs TRBV29-1 and TRBJ2-3; tentatively, D is TRBD2 (6 bases). Germline CDR1 SQVTM, CDR2 ANQGSEA. The CDR3 runs to 14 residues. With 4 bases removed from V and 3 bases from J, the gap between germline ends came to 14 bases. The CDR3 DNA reads TGCAGCGTTGCCCCGGGACTCGATACAGATACGCAGTATTTT. Translated: CSVAPGLDTDTQYF.

The chain employs TRBV19 and TRBJ2-7; D possibly corresponds to TRBD2 (6 bases). The V end was cut by 5 bases, the J end by 0 bases, with 11 bases between. CDR3 size: 14 residues. Germline loops: CDR1 LNHDA, CDR2 SQIVND (reference sequence). As DNA, the CDR3 is TGTGCCAGTAGTGGGGGGTTCTCCTCCTACGAGCAGTACTTC. Its translation: CASSGGFSSYEQYF.

The J gene is TRBJ2-7, the V gene TRBV9, with 8 bases aligning to TRBD2. CDR3 length: 13 amino acids. Looked up from germline, CDR1 is SGDLS and CDR2 is YYNGEE. After removal of 0 bases from V and 6 bases from J, the junction contained 2 bases not matched to a gene. Written as DNA, the CDR3 is TGTGCCAGCAGCGTAGCGGGGGGGAGCGAGCAGTACTTC. Translation gives CASSVAGGSEQYF.

The chain is built from TRBV29-1 and TRBJ2-2, with no clear D. The germline CDR1 and CDR2 sequences are SQVTM and ANQGSEA. The V end lost 7 bases, the J end lost 4 bases, and 19 bases lay between the germline ends. The CDR3 has 15 amino acids. The CDR3, as DNA: TGCAGCGCCTCTCGACTGCCGGCCCTCACCGGGGAGCTGTTTTTT. Translated, it gives CSASRLPALTGELFF.

This clone was seen a single time. V and J are TRBV5-4 and TRBJ1-2; 8 bases match TRBD1. This CDR3 is 13 amino acids long. With 4 bases clipped from V and 7 bases from J, the junction kept 6 bases outside the gene matches. Germline V lookup: CDR1 SGHNT, CDR2 YYREEE (reference sequence). The CDR3 nucleotides read TGTGCCAGCAGCGGACAGGGATATGGTGGCTACACCTTC. Amino acid sequence: CASSGQGYGGYTF. Complete variable domain (other parts from reference TRBV5-4 and TRBJ1-2): ETGVTQSPTHLIKTRGQQVTLRCSSQSGHNTVSWYQQALGQGPQFIFQYYREEENGRGNFPPRFSGLQFPNYSSELNVNALELDDSALYLCASSGQGYGGYTFGSGTRLTVV.

This chain connects TRBV9 to TRBJ2-3; D may be TRBD2 (5 bases). Germline V gene lookup returns CDR1 SGDLS and CDR2 YYNGEE. V lost 0 bases to trimming and J lost 2 bases, with 10 bases between them. This CDR3 comprises 15 residues. The CDR3 loop is CASSVAGSVTDTQYF. Here the CDR3 DNA reads TGTGCCAGCAGCGTAGCGGGTAGCGTCACAGATACGCAGTATTTT.

The chain combines TRBV19 with TRBJ1-5; D is perhaps TRBD1 (5 bases). CDR1 is LNHDA and CDR2 is SQIVND in the germline V gene (reference sequence). This CDR3 contains 16 residues. V was trimmed by 4 bases and J by 1 base, leaving 14 bases between them. CDR3 in DNA: TGTGCCAGTAGTACTCCTGGGGGAGGGAGCAATCAGCCCCAGCATTTT. The encoded protein is CASSTPGGGSNQPQHF.

V usage is TRBV12-5 and J usage is TRBJ2-3, with 7 bases that match TRBD2. The germline gives CDR1 LGHNT, CDR2 FRNRAP. V lost 7 bases and J lost 6; bases outside the gene matches: 10. CDR3 length: 14 amino acids. The CDR3 DNA is TGTGCTAGTGCCTTTAGCGGGCCTTCGGATACGCAGTATTTT. The encoded protein is CASAFSGPSDTQYF.

The J gene is TRBJ2-2, the V gene TRBV5-5; 7 bases are a match to TRBD1. The CDR3 contains 16 residues. Trimming cost V 0 bases and J 0 bases; bases outside gene matches: 2. Germline CDR1 is SGHKS and CDR2 is YYEKEE (reference sequence). The CDR3 DNA is TGTGCCAGCAGCTTGGTCGGGACAGCGAACACCGGGGAGCTGTTTTTT. Translating gives CASSLVGTANTGELFF.